This is a list of T cell receptor beta chains from one sample in a study of blood T cell repertoires in COVID-19. Sequencing was performed with immunoSEQ multiplex PCR; in TCRdb, only in-frame clones are kept and a portion is missing. The sample has about 100,000 clones, roughly 82% seen once. The sequenced sample consisted of peripheral blood. The receptors were gathered from a man in his 60s with acute or convalescent COVID-19. Both conserved end residues are part of each CDR3. D genes are given only for firm matches. The size of a clone is reported for some rows only, either as once, few or many, or as a class for expanded clones.

CDR3 protein: CASKLQGVTDTQYF; CDR3 DNA: TGTGCCAGCAAGCTACAGGGAGTAACAGATACGCAGTATTTT; D gene: .; J gene: TRBJ2-3; clone size: .; V gene: TRBV28
CDR3 protein: CASSEEDWRESGELFF; CDR3 DNA: TGTGCCAGCAGTGAAGAAGATTGGCGGGAGTCCGGGGAGCTGTTTTTT; D gene: TRBD2; J gene: TRBJ2-2; clone size: .; V gene: TRBV2
CDR3 protein: CASTQGAGTDTQYF; CDR3 DNA: TGTGCCAGCACCCAGGGCGCCGGCACAGATACGCAGTATTTT; D gene: .; J gene: TRBJ2-3; clone size: few; V gene: TRBV11-2
CDR3 protein: CASWGDEQFF; CDR3 DNA: TGTGCCAGTTGGGGGGATGAGCAGTTCTTC; D gene: .; J gene: TRBJ2-1; clone size: .; V gene: TRBV19
CDR3 protein: CATSDPSSVSNQPQHF; CDR3 DNA: TGTGCCACCAGTGATCCCTCGAGTGTTAGCAATCAGCCCCAGCATTTT; D gene: .; J gene: TRBJ1-5; clone size: .; V gene: TRBV24-1
CDR3 protein: CASSLGVAGRVHEQFF; CDR3 DNA: TGTGCCAGCAGCTTAGGAGTAGCGGGCCGGGTGCATGAGCAGTTCTTC; D gene: TRBD2; J gene: TRBJ2-1; clone size: .; V gene: TRBV11-3
CDR3 protein: CASSSDSQETQYF; CDR3 DNA: TGTGCCAGCAGCTCAGACAGCCAAGAGACCCAGTACTTC; D gene: .; J gene: TRBJ2-5; clone size: .; V gene: TRBV7-3
CDR3 protein: CASRGRTGTEKLFF; CDR3 DNA: TGCGCCAGCAGAGGTCGGACAGGGACTGAAAAACTGTTTTTT; D gene: TRBD1; J gene: TRBJ1-4; clone size: .; V gene: TRBV4-1
CDR3 protein: CASSPRTGELFF; CDR3 DNA: TGTGCCAGCAGTCCCCGAACAGGAGAACTGTTTTTT; D gene: .; J gene: TRBJ1-4; clone size: .; V gene: TRBV12-3/TRBV12-4
CDR3 protein: CASSPNGEPTDTQYF; CDR3 DNA: TGTGCCAGCTCACCAAACGGGGAGCCCACAGATACGCAGTATTTT; D gene: .; J gene: TRBJ2-3; clone size: .; V gene: TRBV18
CDR3 protein: CASSPVGTGAGKLFF; CDR3 DNA: TGTGCCAGCTCACCGGTCGGGACAGGGGCGGGAAAACTGTTTTTT; D gene: TRBD1; J gene: TRBJ1-4; clone size: .; V gene: TRBV18
CDR3 protein: CASSLSYTEAFF; CDR3 DNA: TGTGCCAGCAGCCTTAGTTACACTGAAGCTTTCTTT; D gene: .; J gene: TRBJ1-1; clone size: .; V gene: TRBV5-5
CDR3 protein: CASSLVPSNYGYTF; CDR3 DNA: TGTGCCAGCAGTTTAGTCCCCTCTAACTATGGCTACACCTTC; D gene: .; J gene: TRBJ1-2; clone size: .; V gene: TRBV28
CDR3 protein: CASSPGGNTEAFF; CDR3 DNA: TGTGCCAGCAGCCCCGGAGGGAACACTGAAGCTTTCTTT; D gene: .; J gene: TRBJ1-1; clone size: .; V gene: TRBV9
CDR3 protein: CASSLRQSATNEKLFF; CDR3 DNA: TGCGCCAGCAGCTTAAGACAGAGTGCAACTAATGAAAAACTGTTTTTT; D gene: .; J gene: TRBJ1-4; clone size: .; V gene: TRBV5-1
CDR3 protein: CASSLGRSSYNEQFF; CDR3 DNA: TGCGCCAGCAGCTTGGGAAGGAGCTCCTACAATGAGCAGTTCTTC; D gene: .; J gene: TRBJ2-1; clone size: once; V gene: TRBV5-1
CDR3 protein: CASSHVRVRDTGELFF; CDR3 DNA: TGTGCCAGCAGCCACGTTCGGGTGCGAGACACCGGGGAGCTGTTTTTT; D gene: .; J gene: TRBJ2-2; clone size: .; V gene: TRBV3-1/TRBV3-2
CDR3 protein: CAWSVGGRGGTDTQYF; CDR3 DNA: TGTGCCTGGAGTGTTGGAGGGAGGGGAGGGACAGATACGCAGTATTTT; D gene: TRBD2; J gene: TRBJ2-3; clone size: .; V gene: TRBV30
CDR3 protein: CASSLAGQGGNTIYF; CDR3 DNA: TGCGCCAGCAGCTTGGCCGGGCAGGGAGGAAACACCATATATTTT; D gene: .; J gene: TRBJ1-3; clone size: .; V gene: TRBV5-1
CDR3 protein: CASTPRGVNEQFF; CDR3 DNA: TGTGCCAGTACCCCTCGGGGTGTTAATGAGCAGTTCTTC; D gene: .; J gene: TRBJ2-1; clone size: .; V gene: TRBV19
CDR3 protein: CASSLQFQPQHF; CDR3 DNA: TGTGCCAGCAGCTTACAGTTTCAGCCCCAGCATTTT; D gene: .; J gene: TRBJ1-5; clone size: .; V gene: TRBV5-8
CDR3 protein: CASSQQTTNEKLFF; CDR3 DNA: TGTGCCAGCAGCCAACAGACAACTAATGAAAAACTGTTTTTT; D gene: .; J gene: TRBJ1-4; clone size: .; V gene: TRBV5-5